Listed here is a single TCR beta chain. The data originate from a study of blood T cell repertoires in COVID-19. The overall study: The origin of the acute and convalescent COVID-19 samples was the United States, Italy and Spain. Sources were T cells, B-cell-depleted T cells, or PBMCs; the material itself was cDNA or gDNA.

Per the study methods: Estimation of nucleated cell counts relied on the amplification of reference gene primers. Generated by immunoSEQ multiplex PCR, the TCRdb table keeps only in-frame clones and is missing some. V and J calls and clone size are copied from that table; D and trimming were computed from the DNA. The table shows some 12,000 clones, with 75% to 85% occurring only once. Sequencing input: peripheral blood. This sequence originates from a woman aged 55-69 years with acute or convalescent COVID-19.

In DNA form, the CDR3 reads TGCGCCAGCAGCTTACAGGGGATACTTCACAATGAGCAGTTCTTC. It encodes CASSLQGILHNEQFF. The rearrangement joins TRBV5-1 to TRBJ2-1; 7 bases are a match to TRBD1. V dropped 2 bases and J dropped 5; count of bases not matched to a gene: 7. The CDR3 spans 15 residues. Germline loops: CDR1 SGHRS, CDR2 YFSETQ.